The rows below give T cell receptor beta chains drawn from one sample of a study of chemoradiotherapy in HPV16-positive cancers. Some clones are missing from TCRdb's copy, which holds only in-frame ones; the method was immunoSEQ multiplex PCR. The data contain about 14,000 clones, roughly 70% of them singletons. The specimen was collected from a patient who underwent chemoradiotherapy. The receptors stem from a human donor with HPV-associated anogenital cancer. CDR3s include the opening cysteine and the closing phenylalanine or tryptophan.

j_call | v_call | cdr3_aa
TRBJ2-1 | TRBV2 | CASSLRGQGSNEQFF
TRBJ2-7 | TRBV5-4 | CASSLDSTSYEQYF
TRBJ1-5 | TRBV7-9 | CASSLGAGKSNQPQHF
TRBJ1-2 | TRBV5-1 | CASSLGTGRSGYTF
TRBJ2-7 | TRBV2 | CASNVPGTGGEQYF
TRBJ1-5 | TRBV4-1 | CASSQDGWGSQPQHF
TRBJ1-5 | TRBV6-1 | CASSGYSNQPQHF
TRBJ1-5 | TRBV6-1 | CASSDLGTGGNQPQHF
TRBJ2-7 | TRBV10-3 | CATKGATDYEQYF
TRBJ1-1 | TRBV11-3 | CASPDMNTEAFF
TRBJ1-1 | TRBV10-3 | CAISGTENTEAFF
TRBJ2-1 | TRBV15 | CATSRDLSGGKQFF
TRBJ1-6 | TRBV7-4 | CASSLGQGCSIDSPLHF